These T cell receptor beta chains were read from a single sample in a study of shared clonotypes between healthy human individuals. The repertoire was sequenced with immunoSEQ multiplex PCR; TCRdb's copy has only in-frame clones and lacks some. The top ten clones hold 12% of a sample with about 560,000 clones, roughly four fifths of them seen once. Input material: PBMCs. These receptors were obtained from a woman in her forties in good health. Some clones in this sample may be carry-over from other donors' samples. Both conserved end residues are part of each CDR3. The D gene is left open where the match is weak. A clone size is listed for some rows: how often the clone was seen (once, few, many), or a class if it is expanded.

v_gene	j_gene	abundance	d_gene	CDR3aa	CDR3nt
TRBV30	TRBJ2-1	NA	TRBD2	CAWTRLAAYNEQFF	TGTGCCTGGACCCGACTAGCAGCCTACAATGAGCAGTTCTTC
TRBV7-8	TRBJ2-1	NA	TRBD2	CASSLGGAGAGYNEQFF	TGTGCCAGCAGCTTAGGGGGCGCGGGAGCAGGTTACAATGAGCAGTTCTTC
TRBV9	TRBJ2-7	NA	NA	CASSADRDPTAYEQYF	TGTGCCAGCAGCGCCGACCGGGACCCTACGGCCTACGAGCAGTACTTC
TRBV11-2	TRBJ1-2	NA	NA	CASSLGGEKSYGYTF	TGTGCCAGCAGCTTAGGGGGGGAGAAGAGCTATGGCTACACCTTC
TRBV11-2	TRBJ1-4	NA	NA	CASSLEGGDEKLFF	TGTGCCAGCAGCTTAGAGGGAGGAGATGAAAAACTGTTTTTT
TRBV6-5	TRBJ2-7	NA	NA	CASSLAYRDYEQYF	TGTGCCAGCAGTTTGGCGTACAGGGATTACGAGCAGTACTTC
TRBV28	TRBJ1-5	NA	NA	CASSFRGDHQPQHF	TGTGCCAGCAGTTTCCGAGGGGACCATCAGCCCCAGCATTTT
TRBV6-6	TRBJ1-2	NA	NA	CASSPRDNYGYTF	TGTGCCAGCAGCCCCAGGGATAACTATGGCTACACCTTC
TRBV18	TRBJ2-7	NA	NA	CASSPRTDKGLYEQYF	TGTGCCAGCTCACCACGGACCGATAAAGGGTTATACGAGCAGTACTTC
TRBV7-3	TRBJ2-2	NA	TRBD1	CASSPGQGRVGELFF	TGTGCCAGCAGCCCGGGACAGGGGAGGGTCGGGGAGCTGTTTTTT
TRBV9	TRBJ1-3	few	TRBD1	CASSVEGTAGNTIYF	TGTGCCAGCAGCGTAGAAGGGACAGCTGGAAACACCATATATTTT
TRBV2	TRBJ2-7	NA	TRBD1	CASRAGTGFNYEQYF	TGTGCCAGCAGAGCCGGGACAGGGTTTAACTACGAGCAGTACTTC
TRBV28	TRBJ1-2	NA	TRBD1	CASSTGGSVNYGYTF	TGTGCCAGCAGTACAGGGGGCTCGGTTAACTATGGCTACACCTTC
TRBV28	TRBJ1-3	NA	NA	CASSFSPNSLVSGNTIYF	TGTGCCAGCAGTTTTTCCCCAAACAGCCTAGTCTCTGGAAACACCATATATTTT
TRBV7-2	TRBJ1-5	NA	NA	CASTLRLGGNQPQHF	TGTGCCAGCACCCTCCGGTTGGGGGGCAATCAGCCCCAGCATTTT
TRBV5-1	TRBJ1-1	NA	NA	CASSWGRGATAGTEAFF	TGCGCCAGCAGCTGGGGGAGGGGAGCAACGGCGGGGACTGAAGCTTTCTTT
TRBV27	TRBJ2-1	NA	NA	CASSLGSSTEQFF	TGTGCCAGCAGTTTAGGTAGTAGTACTGAGCAGTTCTTC
TRBV15	TRBJ2-1	NA	NA	CATSRRAGSYNEQFF	TGTGCCACCTCACGACGGGCAGGATCCTACAATGAGCAGTTCTTC
TRBV6-4	TRBJ2-7	many	NA	CASSEVEVMCPYEQYF	TGTGCCAGCAGTGAGGTAGAGGTAATGTGCCCCTACGAGCAGTACTTC
TRBV6-5	TRBJ2-3	NA	NA	CASSPPRDRDTQYF	TGTGCCAGCAGTCCCCCCAGGGATCGAGATACGCAGTATTTT
TRBV5-4	TRBJ2-2	once	NA	CASRTEYTGELFF	TGTGCCAGCAGAACCGAATACACCGGGGAGCTGTTTTTT
TRBV6-1	TRBJ1-1	many	TRBD1	CASTPRGGRGAFF	TGTGCCAGCACCCCGAGAGGGGGCAGGGGTGCTTTCTTT
TRBV30	TRBJ1-3	medium-sized	NA	CACHRGSGNTIYF	TGTGCCTGCCACCGCGGTTCTGGAAACACCATATATTTT
TRBV6-1	TRBJ2-7	NA	TRBD2	CASRSGTSGAYEQYF	TGTGCCAGCAGATCAGGGACTAGCGGGGCCTACGAGCAGTACTTC
TRBV19	TRBJ2-7	NA	NA	CASARSPMLNEQYF	TGTGCCAGTGCCCGATCCCCCATGCTGAACGAGCAGTACTTC
TRBV18	TRBJ2-2	NA	TRBD1	CASSHSGTGGTGELFF	TGTGCCAGCTCGCACTCCGGGACAGGGGGCACCGGGGAGCTGTTTTTT
TRBV2	TRBJ2-1	NA	NA	CASRTGTGNVDEQFF	TGTGCCAGCAGAACCGGGACGGGGAATGTCGATGAGCAGTTCTTC
TRBV7-2	TRBJ1-4	NA	NA	CASSLVGRTANGKLFF	TGTGCCAGCAGCTTAGTAGGCCGGACAGCCAACGGGAAACTGTTTTTT
TRBV23-1	TRBJ2-7	NA	TRBD1	CASSHGNRGNYEQYF	TGCGCCAGCAGTCATGGGAACAGGGGGAACTACGAGCAGTACTTC
TRBV28	TRBJ2-7	NA	TRBD2	CASSPHGLGSYEQYF	TGTGCCAGCAGTCCCCACGGACTAGGCTCCTACGAGCAGTACTTC
TRBV11-3	TRBJ2-1	NA	TRBD2	CASSRGLAGDEEQFF	TGTGCCAGCAGCCGAGGACTAGCGGGAGATGAAGAGCAGTTCTTC
TRBV13	TRBJ1-1	NA	NA	CASSLTAVNTEAFF	TGTGCCAGCAGCCTCACGGCGGTGAACACTGAAGCTTTCTTT
TRBV9	TRBJ2-3	NA	NA	CASSPFEGGSTDTQYF	TGTGCCAGCAGCCCCTTTGAAGGTGGTAGCACAGATACGCAGTATTTT
TRBV10-3	TRBJ2-7	NA	TRBD1	CATSGGQGYYEQYF	TGTGCCACGTCGGGGGGACAGGGTTACTACGAGCAGTACTTC
TRBV30	TRBJ2-5	NA	NA	CAWSVGLAEETQYF	TGTGCCTGGAGTGTAGGGCTAGCAGAAGAGACCCAGTACTTC
TRBV5-1	TRBJ2-5	NA	TRBD2	CASSSTGGLAPLNQETQYF	TGCGCCAGCAGCTCGACGGGGGGACTAGCCCCACTAAACCAAGAGACCCAGTACTTC
TRBV27	TRBJ2-3	few	TRBD1	CASSLTGGIDTQYF	TGTGCCAGCAGCCTGACAGGGGGCATTGATACGCAGTATTTT
TRBV20-1	TRBJ1-5	NA	TRBD1	CSAHRGLQHF	TGCAGTGCTCACAGGGGGCTCCAGCATTTT
TRBV5-1	TRBJ2-1	NA	TRBD2	CASRGTLAGNRHNEQFF	TGCGCCAGCAGAGGGACACTAGCGGGCAACCGACACAATGAGCAGTTCTTC
TRBV30	TRBJ1-4	NA	TRBD1	CAWSLDRANEKLFF	TGTGCCTGGAGTTTGGACAGGGCTAATGAAAAACTGTTTTTT
TRBV2	TRBJ1-2	NA	TRBD1	CASSEERGRVGGYTF	TGTGCCAGCAGTGAGGAAAGGGGGCGCGTAGGTGGCTACACCTTC
TRBV7-9	TRBJ2-1	NA	NA	CASSLEISSSYNEQFF	TGTGCCAGCAGCTTAGAGATTTCAAGCTCCTACAATGAGCAGTTCTTC
TRBV28	TRBJ2-7	once	NA	CASMRGGASYEQYF	TGTGCCAGCATGAGAGGAGGGGCCTCCTACGAGCAGTACTTC
TRBV15	TRBJ2-5	few	NA	CATSRRDIQETQYF	TGTGCCACCAGCAGGCGGGACATCCAAGAGACCCAGTACTTC
TRBV11-2	TRBJ2-6	NA	NA	CASSLTGSGANVLTF	TGTGCCAGCAGCTTGACAGGCTCTGGGGCCAACGTCCTGACTTTC
TRBV7-2	TRBJ1-1	NA	TRBD1	CASSHTGGTEAFF	TGTGCCAGCAGCCATACAGGGGGCACTGAAGCTTTCTTT
TRBV29-1	TRBJ2-3	NA	NA	CSGERAGSDTQYF	TGCAGCGGGGAGCGGGCGGGGTCAGATACGCAGTATTTT